This TCR beta chain was documented in a study of blood T cell repertoires in COVID-19. Overall study context: Nucleic acid was either cDNA or gDNA, and it came from T cells, B-cell-depleted T cells, or PBMCs.

Assay: immunoSEQ multiplex PCR; the TCRdb copy retains only in-frame clones and omits some. The data hold about 190,000 clones, with around 84% observed a single time. Germline V gene data show CDR1 as SQVTM and CDR2 as ANQGSEA. The CDR3 extends over 11 amino acids. The germline V and J ends were trimmed by 7 bases and 5 bases, with 11 bases remaining between them. Sequencing was carried out using peripheral blood. The V and J genes are TRBV29-1 and TRBJ1-1, with a tentative D call TRBD1 (5 bases). The TCR comes from a man aged 40-55 years with active or convalescent COVID-19. The chain's CDR3 is CSGGPLTEAFF. The CDR3 coding sequence is TGCAGCGGGGGCCCGTTGACTGAAGCTTTCTTT.